This T cell receptor (beta chain) derives from a study of CD8 T cells in ankylosing spondylitis. Study findings and constraints: Significant enrichment of disease-linked clones was reported in matched ankylosing spondylitis synovial fluid. Prior literature has documented some motif variants in synovial fluid and blood from reactive arthritis. A motif in TCR beta, a set of fewer than ten highly homologous variants, appeared characteristic of ankylosing spondylitis blood.

For this clonotype: Its antigen is currently unknown.

Scientists made TCR beta libraries using quantitative 5'-RACE with molecular barcodes. One entry per CDR3 protein results from TCRdb running MiXCR on the 5' RACE reads. This sample carries fewer than 500,000 distinct CDR3 sequences, about a fifth of them seen once, and the ten largest clones take 16%. V lost 4 bases and J 1 base, leaving 11 bases between the germline ends. The CDR3 totals 14 residues. Germline V gives CDR1 SGHRS, CDR2 YFSETQ. V gene TRBV5-1 combines with J gene TRBJ1-1; D gene ambiguous. The clonotype comes from a male donor with ankylosing spondylitis. Sequences were obtained from blood, either unsorted or a sorted T cell fraction (not recorded which). The CDR3 here is CASSHSGKNTEAFF. In nucleotides, the CDR3 is TGCGCCAGCAGCCATTCCGGCAAGAACACTGAAGCTTTCTTT. The full variable domain, with the rest looked up from reference TRBV5-1 and TRBJ1-1, is KAGVTQTPRYLIKTRGQQVTLSCSPISGHRSVSWYQQTPGQGLQFLFEYFSETQRNKGNFPGRFSGRQFSNSRSEMNVSTLELGDSALYLCASSHSGKNTEAFFGQGTRLTVV.